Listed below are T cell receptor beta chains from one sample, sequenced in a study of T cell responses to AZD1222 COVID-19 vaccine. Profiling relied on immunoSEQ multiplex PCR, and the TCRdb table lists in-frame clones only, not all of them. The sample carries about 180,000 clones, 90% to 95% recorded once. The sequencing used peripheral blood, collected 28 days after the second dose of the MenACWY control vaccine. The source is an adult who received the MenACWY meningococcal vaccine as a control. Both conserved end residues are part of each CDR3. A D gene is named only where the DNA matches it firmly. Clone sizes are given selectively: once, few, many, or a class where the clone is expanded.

TGTGCCAGCAGTCCCCCTGAGGGGGCAAACTCCTACAATGAGCAGTTCTTC	CASSPPEGANSYNEQFF	TRBV28	TRBD1	TRBJ2-1	.
TGTGCCAGCAGCTTGCTTGCCGAGGAGCAGTTCTTC	CASSLLAEEQFF	TRBV5-4	.	TRBJ2-1	.
TGTGCCTGGAGTGTACGTAAGGCGGGGGCCTACACAGATACGCAGTATTTT	CAWSVRKAGAYTDTQYF	TRBV30	.	TRBJ2-3	.
TGTGCCAGCAGTTTGAGGAGTTCCACTGAAGCTTTCTTT	CASSLRSSTEAFF	TRBV12-3/TRBV12-4	.	TRBJ1-1	.
TGTGCCACCAGCCCGGCTACCTATAATTCACCCCTCCACTTT	CATSPATYNSPLHF	TRBV15	.	TRBJ1-6	.
TGTGCCAGCAGCCTTCGGGACGGTGCTAACTATGGCTACACCTTC	CASSLRDGANYGYTF	TRBV7-8	.	TRBJ1-2	.
TGTGCCAGCAGCTTCGAAGGTACCGCAATTGGCTACACCTTC	CASSFEGTAIGYTF	TRBV5-6	.	TRBJ1-2	few
TGTGCCTGGAATCCGGGACAGGGGGCTGGTGGCTACACCTTC	CAWNPGQGAGGYTF	TRBV30	TRBD1	TRBJ1-2	.
TGCGCCAGCAGTAATTTAGCGGGGAAAGCCGGGGAGCTGTTTTTT	CASSNLAGKAGELFF	TRBV5-1	TRBD2	TRBJ2-2	.
TGTGCCTGGAGTCAGGGTAGCAATCAGCCCCAGCATTTT	CAWSQGSNQPQHF	TRBV30	.	TRBJ1-5	.
TGTGCCAGCAGTGAAGAGACTAGCAGTACGCAGTATTTT	CASSEETSSTQYF	TRBV6-1	TRBD2	TRBJ2-3	.
TGCGCCAGCAGCCCACGACAGGGGGGGGCCTACGAGCAGTACTTC	CASSPRQGGAYEQYF	TRBV5-1	TRBD1	TRBJ2-7	.
TGTGCCAGCAGCTTGCCGGGACAGGGGGTCAATTCACCCCTCCACTTT	CASSLPGQGVNSPLHF	TRBV7-2	TRBD1	TRBJ1-6	once
TGTGCCAGCAGCTCACTTTCCGGGGCCCACTCTGGAAACACCATATATTTT	CASSSLSGAHSGNTIYF	TRBV7-8	.	TRBJ1-3	few
TGTGCCAGCAGCAGGGGGCGTGGGGCCGATTTCTTT	CASSRGRGADFF	TRBV12-3/TRBV12-4	TRBD1	TRBJ1-1	once
TGTGCCAGCTCACCAGGGACAGGGGCGAGGGAGCAGTACTTC	CASSPGTGAREQYF	TRBV18	TRBD1	TRBJ2-7	.
TGCAGCATTACGGGACCCCTATACCATGGCTACACCTTC	CSITGPLYHGYTF	TRBV29-1	.	TRBJ1-2	.
TGCGCCAGTTGGGGGTACCAAGAGACCCAGTACTTC	CASWGYQETQYF	TRBV10-1	.	TRBJ2-5	.
TGTGCTAGTGGTCTGAACAGCAATCAGCCCCAGCATTTT	CASGLNSNQPQHF	TRBV12-5	.	TRBJ1-5	.
TGTGCCAGCAGTTTGGGGAGAAATACTGAAGCTTTCTTT	CASSLGRNTEAFF	TRBV12-3/TRBV12-4	.	TRBJ1-1	.
TGCGCCAGCAGCTCGGGGACACTTTCGGAGCAGTACTTC	CASSSGTLSEQYF	TRBV5-1	.	TRBJ2-7	.
TGTGCCAGCAGCCAAGAGCGAAGGACAGCCCTCTCTGGGGCCAACGTCCTGACTTTC	CASSQERRTALSGANVLTF	TRBV3-1/TRBV3-2	.	TRBJ2-6	.
TGTGCCAGCAGCATAGGACAGCGGAATTCACCCCTCCACTTT	CASSIGQRNSPLHF	TRBV7-8	.	TRBJ1-6	.
TGTGCCAGCAGCCCTCAAATAGGGTTAAGGACTGAAGCTTTCTTT	CASSPQIGLRTEAFF	TRBV7-9	.	TRBJ1-1	.
TGTGCCAGCAGCTCAGACAGGGTTGCTGGCACTGAAGCTTTCTTT	CASSSDRVAGTEAFF	TRBV7-8	TRBD1	TRBJ1-1	.
TGTGCCAGCAGTGGGCGGACAGGGGGAACTGAAGCTTTCTTT	CASSGRTGGTEAFF	TRBV2	TRBD1	TRBJ1-1	few
TGTGCTAGTGGCAAATCAGCTTCTGGAAACACCATATATTTT	CASGKSASGNTIYF	TRBV12-5	.	TRBJ1-3	.
TGTGCCAGCAGCCCGGGGTCGGACTTTGAAAAACTGTTTTTT	CASSPGSDFEKLFF	TRBV4-2	.	TRBJ1-4	.
TGTGCCAGCACCCCCGTAGGACAGGGGAATCAGCCCCAGCATTTT	CASTPVGQGNQPQHF	TRBV6-2/TRBV6-3	TRBD1	TRBJ1-5	.
TGTGCCTGGAGAACCATCCAGGGTTCTGAAGCTTTCTTT	CAWRTIQGSEAFF	TRBV30	.	TRBJ1-1	.
TGTGCCAGCAGCCCACCGGGGGGCCTAGACACCGGGGAGCTGTTTTTT	CASSPPGGLDTGELFF	TRBV7-8	.	TRBJ2-2	.
TGTGCCAGCAGTTACTCAGGCGGGTCTATGAACACTGAAGCTTTCTTT	CASSYSGGSMNTEAFF	TRBV6-2/TRBV6-3	.	TRBJ1-1	.
TGTGCCATCAGAGGATCCTCTGGGGCTAGCGTAGGCGGGGAGCTGTTTTTT	CAIRGSSGASVGGELFF	TRBV7-2	.	TRBJ2-2	.
TGTGCAAGTCGCTTAGTATTCGGGTCTCCTCCTAATTCACCCCTCCACTTT	CASRLVFGSPPNSPLHF	TRBV12-2	.	TRBJ1-6	.
TGTGCCAGTAGCCTTAACTATGGCTACACCTTC	CASSLNYGYTF	TRBV19	.	TRBJ1-2	.
TGCGCCAGCAGCTGGGGGACACCCGGAGTCGGACGAGCTGGCTACACCTTC	CASSWGTPGVGRAGYTF	TRBV5-1	.	TRBJ1-2	.